This TCR beta chain was recovered during a study of T cells in Graves' hyperthyroidism and ophthalmopathy. What was amplified from RNA transcripts were TCR beta CDR3 regions. First-round RT-PCR of the TCR CDR3 relied on the HTBI primer set. TCRdb called the multiplex PCR reads again in MiXCR, with one record for every CDR3 protein. The sample carries around 350,000 distinct CDR3 sequences, about 13% recorded once. Ten or more counts support this clonotype. V lost 4 bases and J lost 5; bases outside the gene matches: 4. In germline, CDR1 is ENHRY, CDR2 SYGVKD. This CDR3 is 13 amino acids long. The chain couples TRBV10-3 to TRBJ1-1; the match to TRBD1 covers 7 bases. Sequenced input: blood. The sequence derives from a woman aged 18-29 years with Graves' hyperthyroidism. CDR3 bases: TGTGCCATCAGTGCTCAGGGGGGGACTGAAGCTTTCTTT. This sequence encodes CAISAQGGTEAFF.